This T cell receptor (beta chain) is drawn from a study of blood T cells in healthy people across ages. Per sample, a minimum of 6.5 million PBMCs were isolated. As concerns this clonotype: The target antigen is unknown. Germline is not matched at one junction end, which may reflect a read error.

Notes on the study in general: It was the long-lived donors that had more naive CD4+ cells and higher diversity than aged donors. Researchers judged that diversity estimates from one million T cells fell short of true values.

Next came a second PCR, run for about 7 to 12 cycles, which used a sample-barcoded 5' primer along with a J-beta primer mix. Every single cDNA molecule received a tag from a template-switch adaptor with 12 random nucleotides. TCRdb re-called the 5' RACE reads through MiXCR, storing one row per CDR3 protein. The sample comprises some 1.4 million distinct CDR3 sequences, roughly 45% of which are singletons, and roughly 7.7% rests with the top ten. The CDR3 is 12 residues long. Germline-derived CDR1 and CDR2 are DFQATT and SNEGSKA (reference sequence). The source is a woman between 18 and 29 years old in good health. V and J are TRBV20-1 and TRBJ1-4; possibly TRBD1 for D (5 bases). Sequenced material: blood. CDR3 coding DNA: TGCAGGGCTAGAGGAGGGGATGAAAAACTGTTTTTT. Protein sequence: CRARGGDEKLFF.